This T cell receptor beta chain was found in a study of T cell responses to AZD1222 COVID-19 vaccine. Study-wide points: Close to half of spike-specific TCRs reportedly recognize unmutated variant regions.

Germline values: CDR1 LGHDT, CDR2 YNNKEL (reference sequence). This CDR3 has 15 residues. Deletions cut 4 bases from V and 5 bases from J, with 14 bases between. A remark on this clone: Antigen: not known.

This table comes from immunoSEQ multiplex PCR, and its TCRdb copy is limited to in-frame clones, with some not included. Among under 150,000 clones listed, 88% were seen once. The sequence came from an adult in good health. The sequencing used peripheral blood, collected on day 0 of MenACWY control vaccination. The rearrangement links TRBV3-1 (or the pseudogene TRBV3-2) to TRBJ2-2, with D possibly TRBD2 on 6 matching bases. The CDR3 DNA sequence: TGTGCCAGCAGCCTGGAGGAGGGGAGGACCGGGGAGCTGTTTTTT. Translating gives CASSLEEGRTGELFF.